Listed below are T cell receptor beta chains from one sample, sequenced in a study of molecular identifiers for immune sequencing clone quantification. TCRdb re-derived calls from the PCR reads in MiXCR, one entry per CDR3 protein. The data hold a few hundred thousand distinct CDR3 sequences, with 24% observed a single time. Sequenced: naive CD8+ T cells from blood, with Jurkat cell RNA spiked in. The receptors come from a human donor in good health. Some libraries in this study had Jurkat cell RNA spiked in. CDR3s include the opening cysteine and the closing phenylalanine or tryptophan. Fields, in order: clone size, V gene, D gene, J gene, CDR3 protein, CDR3 DNA. D genes are given only for firm matches. Expanded clones get a size class; other rows say once, few or many, or leave the size out.

NA,TRBV27,NA,TRBJ2-7,CASSYIAGVSSYEQYF,TGTGCCAGCAGTTATATTGCCGGGGTAAGCTCCTACGAGCAGTACTTC
many,TRBV24-1,TRBD1,TRBJ2-1,CATSDAGGPEQFF,TGTGCCACCAGTGATGCAGGGGGTCCCGAGCAGTTCTTC
NA,TRBV19,NA,TRBJ1-1,CASSIVGVNTEAFF,TGTGCCAGTAGTATAGTAGGGGTGAACACTGAAGCTTTCTTT
few,TRBV7-3,NA,TRBJ2-2,CASSPPIGSGATGELFF,TGTGCCAGCAGCCCCCCGATTGGGAGCGGTGCGACCGGGGAGCTGTTTTTT
once,TRBV7-2,TRBD1,TRBJ2-5,CASSPGTEQETPYF,TGTGCCAGCAGCCCAGGGACAGAACAAGAGACCCCGTACTTC
many,TRBV11-2,NA,TRBJ2-7,CASSSGRDTLTYEQYF,TGTGCCAGCAGCTCCGGCCGGGACACGCTCACCTACGAGCAGTACTTC
NA,TRBV7-9,NA,TRBJ1-2,CASSPAGDYGYTF,TGTGCCAGCAGCCCCGCAGGGGACTATGGCTACACCTTC
NA,TRBV10-3,NA,TRBJ1-1,CAISETGIGVAFF,TGTGCCATCAGTGAGACAGGGATAGGTGTAGCTTTCTTT
few,TRBV21-1,NA,TRBJ1-1,CASSATGVKAFF,TGTGCCAGCAGCGCCACAGGGGTGAAAGCTTTCTTT
few,TRBV6-2/TRBV6-3,NA,TRBJ1-5,CASQSWEDAGNQPQHF,TGTGCCAGCCAATCATGGGAGGACGCGGGGAATCAGCCCCAGCATTTT
many,TRBV12-3/TRBV12-4,NA,TRBJ1-1,CASSLVWGSEAFF,TGTGCCAGCAGTCTAGTCTGGGGATCTGAAGCTTTCTTT
NA,TRBV20-1,NA,TRBJ2-3,CSARILALTATQYF,TGCAGTGCTAGGATACTAGCCCTGACAGCTACGCAGTATTTT
NA,TRBV10-1,NA,TRBJ2-3,CASNKSMGLITNTQYF,TGCGCCAGCAATAAATCGATGGGACTTATCACAAATACGCAGTATTTT
many,TRBV5-6,NA,TRBJ2-6,CASSLDPVHSGANVLTF,TGTGCCAGCAGCTTGGATCCAGTTCACTCTGGGGCCAACGTCCTGACTTTC
NA,TRBV19,TRBD1,TRBJ1-5,CAGSIWTGGNQPQHF,TGTGCCGGTAGTATCTGGACAGGGGGTAATCAGCCCCAGCATTTT
many,TRBV14,NA,TRBJ2-5,CASSQDLYQETQYF,TGTGCCAGCAGCCAAGACCTGTACCAAGAGACCCAGTACTTC
NA,TRBV4-3,NA,TRBJ2-7,CASRQARPWRSYEQYF,TGCGCCAGCCGCCAAGCTCGGCCCTGGAGGTCCTACGAGCAGTACTTC
once,TRBV11-2,NA,TRBJ2-2,CASSSGPSPTGELFF,TGTGCCAGCAGCTCAGGTCCCTCCCCCACCGGGGAGCTGTTTTTT
NA,TRBV4-3,NA,TRBJ1-6,CASSQGSRGSPLHF,TGCGCCAGCAGCCAAGGGAGCCGGGGCTCACCCCTCCACTTT
many,TRBV7-9,NA,TRBJ2-7,CASSRTVSSYEQYF,TGTGCCAGCAGCCGGACAGTTAGCTCCTACGAGCAGTACTTC
NA,TRBV6-5,TRBD1,TRBJ1-5,CASRQTGNNQPQHF,TGTGCCAGCAGGCAGACAGGGAACAATCAGCCCCAGCATTTT
NA,TRBV25-1,TRBD1,TRBJ1-5,CASSDSGQGLHF,TGTGCCAGCAGTGATTCAGGACAGGGCCTGCATTTT
NA,TRBV30,NA,TRBJ1-4,CAWNTQTNEKLFF,TGTGCCTGGAATACACAGACTAATGAAAAACTGTTTTTT
many,TRBV12-3/TRBV12-4,NA,TRBJ1-1,CASSPSARGVTEAFF,TGTGCCAGCAGTCCTTCCGCCAGGGGAGTCACTGAAGCTTTCTTT
many,TRBV9,TRBD1,TRBJ1-1,CASSAHRTGEDTEAFF,TGTGCCAGCAGCGCCCATAGGACAGGGGAAGACACTGAAGCTTTCTTT
NA,TRBV6-2/TRBV6-3,NA,TRBJ1-5,CASSYFGGDQPPHF,TGTGCCAGCAGTTACTTTGGAGGGGATCAGCCCCCGCATTTT
few,TRBV19,NA,TRBJ2-7,CASSIVGWGEQYF,TGTGCCAGTAGTATAGTTGGCTGGGGGGAGCAGTACTTC
many,TRBV7-9,NA,TRBJ2-7,CASSPSGGYEQYF,TGTGCCAGCAGCCCTTCCGGGGGCTACGAGCAGTACTTC
NA,TRBV7-9,NA,TRBJ2-3,CARSFEGGLTDTQYF,TGTGCCCGCAGCTTCGAGGGGGGGCTCACAGATACGCAGTATTTT
NA,TRBV6-1,NA,TRBJ2-3,CASSEDVSGYTDTQYF,TGTGCCAGCAGTGAAGATGTAAGCGGGTACACAGATACGCAGTATTTT
many,TRBV5-6,NA,TRBJ1-1,CASSFWGSYTEAFF,TGTGCCAGCAGCTTTTGGGGTTCGTATACTGAAGCTTTCTTT
few,TRBV24-1,NA,TRBJ2-1,CATTLRRNEQFF,TGTGCCACCACTCTTAGAAGAAATGAGCAGTTCTTC
few,TRBV6-5,NA,TRBJ2-6,CASSRRTVSGANVLTF,TGTGCCAGCAGTAGAAGGACAGTCTCCGGGGCCAACGTCCTGACTTTC
NA,TRBV7-9,TRBD1,TRBJ2-3,CASSSTHEPRDRGLADTQYF,TGTGCCAGCAGTTCGACGCACGAGCCCAGGGACAGGGGGCTGGCAGATACGCAGTATTTT
NA,TRBV28,NA,TRBJ2-3,CASKRPASTDTQYF,TGTGCCAGCAAACGTCCGGCTAGCACAGATACGCAGTATTTT
many,TRBV12-3/TRBV12-4,NA,TRBJ2-5,CASSLAGAGETQYF,TGTGCCAGCAGTTTAGCGGGGGCAGGAGAGACCCAGTACTTC
many,TRBV7-9,TRBD2,TRBJ2-3,CASSAGTSGGAPDTQYF,TGTGCCAGCAGCGCCGGGACTAGCGGGGGGGCTCCAGATACGCAGTATTTT
few,TRBV11-1,TRBD2,TRBJ2-3,CASSLTTSGSRHTQYF,TGTGCCAGCAGCTTAACGACTAGCGGGAGTCGGCATACGCAGTATTTT
NA,TRBV11-2,TRBD2,TRBJ2-3,CASSYLAGGNPDTQYF,TGTGCCAGCAGCTACCTAGCGGGGGGCAATCCAGATACGCAGTATTTT
NA,TRBV7-9,NA,TRBJ1-4,CASGPEGNEKLFF,TGTGCCAGCGGCCCTGAGGGGAATGAAAAACTGTTTTTT
many,TRBV6-5,NA,TRBJ1-5,CASSLGVRQPQHF,TGTGCCAGCAGTTTGGGCGTAAGGCAGCCCCAGCATTTT
NA,TRBV12-3/TRBV12-4,NA,TRBJ2-7,CASSLDWSYEQYF,TGTGCCAGCAGCCTTGACTGGTCCTACGAGCAGTACTTC
many,TRBV13,TRBD1,TRBJ2-7,CASSPGQGDSYEQYF,TGTGCCAGCAGCCCGGGACAGGGGGACTCCTACGAGCAGTACTTC
many,TRBV2,TRBD2,TRBJ2-3,CASREPTAGGPDTQYF,TGTGCCAGCAGGGAACCCACAGCGGGGGGGCCAGATACGCAGTATTTT
many,TRBV11-2,NA,TRBJ2-1,CASSFVYSSYNEQFF,TGTGCCAGCAGCTTCGTTTACAGCTCCTACAATGAGCAGTTCTTC
few,TRBV12-3/TRBV12-4,NA,TRBJ1-2,CASSSGVYYGYTF,TGTGCCAGCAGTTCGGGCGTGTACTATGGCTACACCTTC
few,TRBV7-8,NA,TRBJ2-1,CASSLEQLYNEQFF,TGTGCCAGCAGCTTAGAACAGCTCTACAATGAGCAGTTCTTC